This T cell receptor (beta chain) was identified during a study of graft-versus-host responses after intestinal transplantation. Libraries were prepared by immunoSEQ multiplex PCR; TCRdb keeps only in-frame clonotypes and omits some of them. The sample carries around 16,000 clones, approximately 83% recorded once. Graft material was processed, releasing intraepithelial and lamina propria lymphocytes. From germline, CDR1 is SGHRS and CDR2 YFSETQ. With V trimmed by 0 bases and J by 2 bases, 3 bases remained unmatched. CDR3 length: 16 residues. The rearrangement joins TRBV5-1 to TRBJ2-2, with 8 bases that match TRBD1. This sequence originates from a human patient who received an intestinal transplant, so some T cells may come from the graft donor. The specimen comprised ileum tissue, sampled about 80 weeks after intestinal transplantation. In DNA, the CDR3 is TGCGCCAGCAGCTTGGGCGGGACAGGAAACACCGGGGAGCTGTTTTTT. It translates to CASSLGGTGNTGELFF.